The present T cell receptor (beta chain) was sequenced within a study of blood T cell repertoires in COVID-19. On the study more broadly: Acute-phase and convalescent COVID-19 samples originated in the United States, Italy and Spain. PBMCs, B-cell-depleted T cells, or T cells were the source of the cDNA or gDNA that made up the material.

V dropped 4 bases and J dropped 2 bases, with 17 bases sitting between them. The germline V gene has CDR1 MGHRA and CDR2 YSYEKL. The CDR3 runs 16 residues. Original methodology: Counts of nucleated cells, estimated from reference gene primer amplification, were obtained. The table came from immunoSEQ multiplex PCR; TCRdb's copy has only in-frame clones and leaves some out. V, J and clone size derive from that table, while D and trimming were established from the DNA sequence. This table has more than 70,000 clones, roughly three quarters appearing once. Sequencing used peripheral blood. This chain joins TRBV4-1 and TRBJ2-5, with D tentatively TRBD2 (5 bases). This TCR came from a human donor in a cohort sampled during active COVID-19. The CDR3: CASSRTTGSLQETQYF. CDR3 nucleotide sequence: TGCGCCAGCAGCCGAACAACGGGGAGCCTACAAGAGACCCAGTACTTC.